This T cell receptor beta chain came from a study of T cell repertoires in cytomegalovirus infection. Turning to the study itself: Public TCR beta signatures marked donors with CMV infection and the matching HLA.

V was clipped by 3 bases and J by 4 bases; unmatched bases: 6. The CDR3 is made up of 14 amino acids. CDR1 is DFQATT and CDR2 is SNEGSKA in the germline V gene (reference sequence). TCRdb passed the reads through MiXCR, listing each CDR3 protein once. The sample holds around 800,000 distinct CDR3 sequences, about 30% seen once. This clonotype was counted between two and nine times. As yet, its antigen is unknown. The sequenced sample was cultured CD8+ T cells from PBMCs, obtained from culture after CMV antigen stimulation. This sequence originates from a human donor in good health (CMV status not recorded). Some clones in this sample may be carry-over from other donors' samples. The rearrangement links TRBV20-1 to TRBJ1-1; 9 bases match TRBD1. CDR3 nucleotide sequence: TGCAGTGCTAGGAACAGGGGGCTAGGCACTGAAGCTTTCTTT. Residues: CSARNRGLGTEAFF.